A single T cell receptor (beta chain) is shown here with its context. Reprocessing the 5' RACE reads, TCRdb reports a single entry for every CDR3 protein and omits DNA. This sample contains some 160,000 distinct CDR3 sequences. The data stem from a study of monozygotic twins with inflammatory bowel disease. After skipping T cell sorting, the authors isolated total RNA from whole blood. The TCR was taken from a human donor with ulcerative colitis or Crohn's disease, or a healthy co-twin of an affected twin (not recorded which). Sequencing was carried out using blood.

CDR3 loop: CASSAGTGPNSPLHF. V usage is TRBV7-6 and J usage is TRBJ1-6; TCRdb's D call of TRBD1 is untestable without DNA. The V gene's germline CDR1 is SGHVS and CDR2 FNYEAQ. This CDR3 comprises 15 residues.